This TCR beta chain was recorded in a study of OX40 agonist ivuxolimab in advanced cancers. Study information: Patient treatment consisted of intravenous ivuxolimab administration every 2 weeks at 0.01 to 10 mg/kg. Overall study findings and caveats: Clones of CD4+ and CD8+ blood T cells grew by week 6 at doses of 0.1 to 3.0 mg/kg.

This CDR3 contains 11 residues. Trimming pared 8 bases from V and 2 bases from J, leaving 6 bases between. Germline V lookup: CDR1 SNHLY, CDR2 FYNNEI. Data came from immunoSEQ multiplex PCR; TCRdb stores just in-frame clones and leaves some out. The sample contains 35,000 to 45,000 clones, approximately 83% of which appear only once. This clone was detected once. Its antigen is still unknown. The chain couples TRBV2 to TRBJ1-1; no firm D call. The sequence was collected from an adult with an advanced solid tumor such as melanoma, head and neck, liver or kidney cancer. Sequencing used CD4+ or CD8+ T cells sorted from blood, obtained in a trial of the OX40 agonist ivuxolimab. The CDR3 region is CASRGNTEAFF. The CDR3 nucleotides read TGTGCCAGCCGGGGTAACACTGAAGCTTTCTTT.